Following are 7 T cell receptor beta chains from one sample sequenced in a study of T cell responses to AZD1222 COVID-19 vaccine. Some clones are missing from TCRdb's copy, which holds only in-frame ones; the method was immunoSEQ multiplex PCR. The sample shows 100,000 or so clones, approximately 92% of them seen only once. The source was peripheral blood, collected on day 0 of AZD1222 vaccination. Source of these receptors: an adult in good health.

The chain has TRBV11-3 and TRBJ2-7; D gene uncertain. V was clipped by 0 bases and J by 6 bases, with 12 bases between them. Germline CDR1 reads SGHNT; CDR2 reads YENEEA. CDR3 length: 14 residues. For the CDR3, the DNA is TGTGCCAGCAGCTTAGAATTTTCGAGCGCCGAGCAGTACTTC. Translating it yields CASSLEFSSAEQYF.

J is TRBJ2-1 and V is TRBV15; a possible D gene is TRBD1 (6 bases). The germline V gene encodes CDR1 LNHNV and CDR2 YYDKDF (reference sequence). The CDR3 consists of 15 residues. V dropped 0 bases and J dropped 5 bases, with 11 bases sitting between them. The CDR3 protein is CATSRDRGQHNEQFF. In DNA, the CDR3 is TGTGCCACCAGCAGAGATAGGGGACAACACAATGAGCAGTTCTTC. Full variable domain (outside the CDR3, taken from reference TRBV15 and TRBJ2-1): DAMVIQNPRYQVTQFGKPVTLSCSQTLNHNVMYWYQQKSSQAPKLLFHYYDKDFNNEADTPDNFQSRRPNTSFCFLDIRSPGLGDTAMYLCATSRDRGQHNEQFFGPGTRLTVL.

This clone was observed a few times. The chain is built from TRBV7-9 and TRBJ2-2, with 8 positions matching TRBD2. Trimming at V came to 5 bases and at J to 5 bases, leaving 13 bases not matched to a gene. There are 17 residues in the CDR3. CDR1 and CDR2 from the germline V gene are SEHNR and FQNEAQ (reference sequence). CDR3 coding DNA: TGTGCCAGCAGCCTCCCCAGCGGGGGTCCTACGACCGGGGAGCTGTTTTTT. It translates to CASSLPSGGPTTGELFF.

V is TRBV11-2 and J is TRBJ1-2; weak D call: TRBD1 (6 bases). Germline CDR1 and CDR2: SGHAT and FQNNGV. V was clipped by 5 bases and J by 8 bases, with 18 bases between them. The CDR3 is made up of 14 amino acids. CDR3 nucleotide sequence: TGTGCCAGCAGCCAATCGCGGGGGCAGGACGGCTACACCTTC. Protein product: CASSQSRGQDGYTF.

This clone was seen a single time. The V and J genes are TRBV2 and TRBJ2-3, with 8 bases lining up with TRBD2. V dropped 8 bases and J dropped 4; count of bases not matched to a gene: 5. Germline V gene lookup returns CDR1 SNHLY and CDR2 FYNNEI. The length of the CDR3 is 13 residues. CDR3 sequence: CASGSGVADTQYF. The CDR3, as DNA: TGTGCCAGCGGTAGCGGGGTTGCAGATACGCAGTATTTT.

V is TRBV6-5 and J is TRBJ2-5; tentative D call: TRBD1 (6 bases). CDR1 is MNHEY and CDR2 is SVGAGI in the germline V gene. This CDR3 comprises 15 residues. V was clipped by 4 bases and J by 2 bases, with 14 bases between them. This CDR3 reads CASSSLGQQQETQYF. The CDR3 DNA reads as TGTGCCAGCAGTTCCCTCGGACAGCAACAAGAGACCCAGTACTTC.

The chain carries TRBV27 and TRBJ2-5; the D gene is possibly TRBD1 (5 bases). Trimming pared 1 base from V and 5 bases from J, leaving 17 bases between. The CDR3 runs 16 residues. Germline V gene lookup returns CDR1 MNHEY and CDR2 SMNVEV (reference sequence). The CDR3 DNA reads as TGTGCCAGCAGTTTATTTCGGACAAGGTTTTGTGAGACCCAGTACTTC. Translated: CASSLFRTRFCETQYF.